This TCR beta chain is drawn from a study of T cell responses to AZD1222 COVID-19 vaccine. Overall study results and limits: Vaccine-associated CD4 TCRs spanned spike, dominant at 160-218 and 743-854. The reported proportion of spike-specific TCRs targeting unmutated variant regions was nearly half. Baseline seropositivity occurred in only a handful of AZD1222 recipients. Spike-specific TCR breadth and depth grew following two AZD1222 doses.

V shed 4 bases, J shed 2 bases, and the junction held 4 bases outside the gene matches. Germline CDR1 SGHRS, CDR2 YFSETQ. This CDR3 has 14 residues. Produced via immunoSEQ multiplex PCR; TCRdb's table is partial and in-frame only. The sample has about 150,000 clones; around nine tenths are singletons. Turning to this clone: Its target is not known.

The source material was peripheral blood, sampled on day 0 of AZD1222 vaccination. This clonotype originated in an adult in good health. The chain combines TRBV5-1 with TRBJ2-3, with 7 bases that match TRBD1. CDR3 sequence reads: CASSPGQNTDTQYF. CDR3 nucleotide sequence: TGCGCCAGCAGCCCGGGACAGAACACAGATACGCAGTATTTT. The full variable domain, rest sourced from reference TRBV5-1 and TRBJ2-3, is KAGVTQTPRYLIKTRGQQVTLSCSPISGHRSVSWYQQTPGQGLQFLFEYFSETQRNKGNFPGRFSGRQFSNSRSEMNVSTLELGDSALYLCASSPGQNTDTQYFGPGTRLTVL.